The 3 T cell receptor beta chains given below trace back to one sample, sequenced in a study of T cell responses to AZD1222 COVID-19 vaccine. The data were produced by immunoSEQ multiplex PCR, yet TCRdb's version contains in-frame clones alone and is incomplete. The table records some 130,000 clones, about 93% of them present only once. The sample in question was peripheral blood, obtained 28 days after the second AZD1222 dose. The receptors stem from an adult who received the AZD1222 COVID-19 vaccine.

The J gene is TRBJ2-1, the V gene TRBV3-1 (or the pseudogene TRBV3-2); no reliable D call. The CDR3 runs 16 residues. Looked up from germline, CDR1 is LGHDT and CDR2 is YNNKEL (reference sequence). V was pared by 8 bases and J by 3 bases, with 20 bases between. This chain's CDR3 is CASGPGRRNIYNEQFF. The CDR3 DNA reads as TGTGCCAGCGGCCCGGGCAGGCGGAATATCTACAATGAGCAGTTCTTC.

The rearrangement uses TRBV7-2 and TRBJ1-1; D perhaps matches TRBD1 (5 bases). V lost 5 bases to trimming and J lost 0 bases, with 7 bases between them. The CDR3 totals 13 residues. Looked up from germline, CDR1 is SGHTA and CDR2 is FQGNSA. CDR3 protein: CASSRQMNTEAFF. For the CDR3, the DNA is TGTGCCAGCAGCCGACAGATGAACACTGAAGCTTTCTTT.

The chain couples TRBV10-3 to TRBJ2-3; D is ambiguous. The CDR3 consists of 12 residues. Germline V gene lookup returns CDR1 ENHRY and CDR2 SYGVKD. Trimming pared 2 bases from V and 1 base from J, leaving 1 base between. As DNA, the CDR3 is TGTGCCATCAGTGAGGGCACAGATACGCAGTATTTT. Translating gives CAISEGTDTQYF.